This T cell receptor (beta chain) stems from a study of T cells after yellow fever vaccination. TCRdb reprocessed the 5' RACE reads via MiXCR and lists one record per CDR3 protein. The sample lists over 150,000 distinct CDR3 sequences, less than 9% seen once, with more than 2.5% in the top ten. Trimming removed 4 bases at V and 1 base at J, with 19 bases between. Germline lookup yields CDR1 SGHTA and CDR2 FQGTGA. The CDR3 sequence is 17 residues long. This clonotype was recorded a few times. The chain has TRBV7-3 and TRBJ1-1, with D tentatively TRBD1 (6 bases). This sequence was found in a man aged 18 to 29 who received the YFV17D yellow fever vaccine. Sample: CD4+ T cells sorted from PBMCs, taken 5 to 6 days after the first yellow fever vaccination. The CDR3 sequence is CASSSHPGASGNTEAFF. CDR3 nucleotide sequence: TGTGCCAGCAGCTCCCACCCGGGGGCCTCTGGGAACACTGAAGCTTTCTTT.